This T cell receptor (beta chain) was retrieved from a study of blood T cell repertoires in COVID-19. In the study overall: Samples came from the United States, Italy and Spain, spanning acute and convalescent COVID-19.

Original data processing: Scientists estimated how many nucleated cells there were by amplifying reference gene primers. Only in-frame clones appear in the TCRdb table, and some are missing; sequencing was by immunoSEQ multiplex PCR. V and J calls and clone size come straight from that table; D and trimming were deduced from the DNA. Of about 58,000 clones listed, 75% to 85% are singletons. This clone has a single count. This CDR3 spans 13 amino acids. Germline CDR1 is SGHVS and CDR2 is FQNEAQ. V was shortened by 6 bases and J by 7 bases, with 15 bases between the two germline ends. The genes are TRBV7-8 and TRBJ1-2; D is unresolved. The sequence was obtained from a human donor in a cohort sampled during active COVID-19. The sample consisted of peripheral blood. The CDR3 bases are TGTGCCAGCAGATCAACCGGGGTCGGTGGCTACACCTTC. This translates into CASRSTGVGGYTF.